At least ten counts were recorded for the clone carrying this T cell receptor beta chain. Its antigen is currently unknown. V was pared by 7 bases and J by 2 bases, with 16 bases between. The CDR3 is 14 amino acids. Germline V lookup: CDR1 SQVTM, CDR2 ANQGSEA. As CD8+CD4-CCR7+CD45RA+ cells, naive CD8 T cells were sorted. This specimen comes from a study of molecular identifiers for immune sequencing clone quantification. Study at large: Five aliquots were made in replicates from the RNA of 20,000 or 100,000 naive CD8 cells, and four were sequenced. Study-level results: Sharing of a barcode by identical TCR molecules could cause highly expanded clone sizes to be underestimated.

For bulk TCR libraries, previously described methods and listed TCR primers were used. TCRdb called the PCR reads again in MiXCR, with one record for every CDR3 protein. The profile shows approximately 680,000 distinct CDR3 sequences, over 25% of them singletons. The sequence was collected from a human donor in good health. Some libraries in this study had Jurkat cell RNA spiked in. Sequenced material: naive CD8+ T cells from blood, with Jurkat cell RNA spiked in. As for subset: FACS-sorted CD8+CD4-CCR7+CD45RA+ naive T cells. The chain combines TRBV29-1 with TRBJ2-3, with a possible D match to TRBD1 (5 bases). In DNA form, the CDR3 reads TGCAGCGGGGATAAGCAGGGCTTCACAGATACGCAGTATTTT. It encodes CSGDKQGFTDTQYF.